Detailed here is one T cell receptor (beta chain). Its antigen is unidentified. This specimen belongs to a study of T cell repertoires in cytomegalovirus infection. The germline V gene encodes CDR1 MDHEN and CDR2 SYDVKM. CDR3 length: 15 amino acids. V gave up 5 bases and J gave up 7 bases, with 17 bases separating them. General study findings and limits: HLA-C-restricted CMV-specific TCR beta clonotypes were dominant in the ex vivo response.

TCRdb re-derived calls from the reads in MiXCR, one entry per CDR3 protein. The sample contains approximately 390,000 distinct CDR3 sequences, about 32% of which appear only once. The gene calls are TRBV28 and TRBJ1-4, with D possibly being TRBD1 (5 bases). This clonotype originated in a human donor in good health (CMV status not recorded). Some clones in this sample may be carry-over from other donors' samples. Sample: cultured PBMCs, taken from culture after CMV antigen stimulation. The CDR3 region has the DNA TGTGCCAGCAGTCTCCCGACAGCGAACGGTGAAAAACTGTTTTTT. This translates into CASSLPTANGEKLFF. The whole variable domain, filled in from reference TRBV28 and TRBJ1-4, reads DVKVTQSSRYLVKRTGEKVFLECVQDMDHENMFWYRQDPGLGLRLIYFSYDVKMKEKGDIPEGYSVSREKKERFSLILESASTNQTSMYLCASSLPTANGEKLFFGSGTQLSVL.